A selection of T cell receptor beta chains follows, all from one sample in a study of cytomegalovirus exposure and HLA in healthy donors. Generated by immunoSEQ multiplex PCR, the TCRdb table keeps only in-frame clones and is missing some. The table includes 100,000 to 120,000 clones, 65% to 80% detected once. Sequenced: PBMCs. Receptors were obtained from a woman aged 55-70 years in good health and CMV-seropositive. CDR3s include the opening cysteine and the closing phenylalanine or tryptophan. A D gene is named only where the DNA matches it firmly. Size tells how often a clone was seen (once, few, many) or the class of an expanded clone, and some rows leave it out.

d_call j_call clone_size v_call cdr3_aa cdr3_nt
. TRBJ2-3 . TRBV10-1 CASSEYPISADTQYF TGCGCCAGCAGTGAGTACCCGATTAGCGCAGATACGCAGTATTTT
. TRBJ2-5 . TRBV12-5 CASGSFGGETQYF TGTGCTAGTGGCTCCTTCGGCGGGGAGACCCAGTACTTC
. TRBJ1-1 . TRBV7-3 CASSLLPNTEAFF TGTGCCAGCAGCCTACTCCCCAACACTGAAGCTTTCTTT
TRBD1 TRBJ1-2 . TRBV2 CASTLGQVLYGYTF TGTGCCAGCACCCTAGGACAGGTTCTTTATGGCTACACCTTC
. TRBJ2-7 once TRBV29-1 CSVVTGLFKQYF TGCAGCGTTGTGACAGGCCTGTTCAAGCAGTACTTC
TRBD2 TRBJ2-1 . TRBV6-4 CASSKQPLAGENEQFF TGTGCCAGCAGTAAACAACCCCTAGCGGGAGAGAATGAGCAGTTCTTC
. TRBJ1-1 . TRBV7-9 CASSLEGGTEAFF TGTGCCAGCAGCTTAGAAGGGGGCACTGAAGCTTTCTTT
. TRBJ1-1 few TRBV20-1 CSFRNTEAFF TGCAGTTTCAGGAACACTGAAGCTTTCTTT
TRBD1 TRBJ2-7 . TRBV5-1 CASSWGQGLDEQYF TGCGCCAGCAGCTGGGGACAGGGTTTGGACGAGCAGTACTTC
TRBD1 TRBJ2-1 . TRBV2 CASRLTGQGNNEQFF TGTGCCAGCAGGCTGACGGGACAGGGAAACAATGAGCAGTTCTTC
. TRBJ2-3 . TRBV9 CASSVSPSAAKNTDTQYF TGTGCCAGCAGCGTATCCCCGAGTGCGGCTAAAAACACAGATACGCAGTATTTT
. TRBJ2-7 . TRBV5-1 CASSFEGSSSYEQYF TGCGCCAGCAGCTTTGAGGGATCAAGCTCCTACGAGCAGTACTTC
TRBD1 TRBJ2-7 . TRBV7-9 CASSSWTGTYEQYF TGTGCCAGCAGCTCGTGGACAGGGACCTACGAGCAGTACTTC
. TRBJ2-1 . TRBV14 CASSQSLYNEQFF TGTGCCAGCAGCCAAAGCTTATACAATGAGCAGTTCTTC
TRBD1 TRBJ1-2 . TRBV9 CASSVAPTQDRDYGYTF TGTGCCAGCAGCGTAGCCCCCACTCAGGACAGGGACTATGGCTACACCTTC
. TRBJ2-1 . TRBV6-4 CASSPGDLSYNEQFF TGTGCCAGCAGCCCCGGGGATCTCTCCTACAATGAGCAGTTCTTC